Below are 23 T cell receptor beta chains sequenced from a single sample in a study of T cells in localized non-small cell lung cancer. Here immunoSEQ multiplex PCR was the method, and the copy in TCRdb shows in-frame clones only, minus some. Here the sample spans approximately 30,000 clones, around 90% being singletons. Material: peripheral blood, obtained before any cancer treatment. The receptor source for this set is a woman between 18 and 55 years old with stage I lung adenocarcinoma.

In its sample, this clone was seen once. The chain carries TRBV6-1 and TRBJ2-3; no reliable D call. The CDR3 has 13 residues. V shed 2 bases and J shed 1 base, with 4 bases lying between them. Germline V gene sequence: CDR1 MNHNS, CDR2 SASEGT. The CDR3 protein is CASSEYRTDTQYF. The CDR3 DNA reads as TGTGCCAGCAGTGAATACCGCACAGATACGCAGTATTTT.

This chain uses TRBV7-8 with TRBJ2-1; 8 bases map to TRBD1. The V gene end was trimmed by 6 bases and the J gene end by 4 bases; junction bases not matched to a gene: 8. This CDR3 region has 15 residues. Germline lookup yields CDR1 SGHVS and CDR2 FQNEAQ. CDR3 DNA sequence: TGTGCCAGCAGAGTTACAGGGGGAAGATACAATGAGCAGTTCTTC. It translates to CASRVTGGRYNEQFF.

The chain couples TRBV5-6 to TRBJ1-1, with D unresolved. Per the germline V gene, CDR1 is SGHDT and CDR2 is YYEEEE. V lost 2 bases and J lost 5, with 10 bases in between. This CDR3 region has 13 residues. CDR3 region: CASSLNVRTEAFF. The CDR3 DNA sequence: TGTGCCAGCAGCTTAAATGTCCGGACTGAAGCTTTCTTT. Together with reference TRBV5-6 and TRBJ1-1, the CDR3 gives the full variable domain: DAGVTQSPTHLIKTRGQQVTLRCSPKSGHDTVSWYQQALGQGPQFIFQYYEEEERQRGNFPDRFSGHQFPNYSSELNVNALLLGDSALYLCASSLNVRTEAFFGQGTRLTVV.

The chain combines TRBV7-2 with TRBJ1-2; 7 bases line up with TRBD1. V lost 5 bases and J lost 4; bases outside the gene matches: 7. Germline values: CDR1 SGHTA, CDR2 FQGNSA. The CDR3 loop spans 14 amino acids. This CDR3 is CASSNSGQFYGYTF. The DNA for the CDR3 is TGTGCCAGCAGCAACTCGGGACAGTTCTATGGCTACACCTTC. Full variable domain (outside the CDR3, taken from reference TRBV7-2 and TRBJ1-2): GAGVSQSPSNKVTEKGKDVELRCDPISGHTALYWYRQSLGQGLEFLIYFQGNSAPDKSGLPSDRFSAERTGGSVSTLTIQRTQQEDSAVYLCASSNSGQFYGYTFGSGTRLTVV.

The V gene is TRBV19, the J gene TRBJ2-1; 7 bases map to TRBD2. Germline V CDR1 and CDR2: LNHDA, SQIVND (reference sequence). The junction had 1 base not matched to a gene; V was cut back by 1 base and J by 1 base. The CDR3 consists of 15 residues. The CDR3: CASSIAGGSYNEQFF. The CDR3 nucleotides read TGTGCCAGTAGTATAGCGGGAGGTTCCTACAATGAGCAGTTCTTC.

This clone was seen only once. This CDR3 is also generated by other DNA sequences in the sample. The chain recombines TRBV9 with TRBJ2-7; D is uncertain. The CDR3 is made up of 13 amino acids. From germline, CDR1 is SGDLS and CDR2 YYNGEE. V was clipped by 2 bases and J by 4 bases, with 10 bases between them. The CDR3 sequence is CASSVAPWYEQYF. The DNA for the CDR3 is TGTGCCAGCAGCGTTGCCCCATGGTACGAGCAGTACTTC.

Here the CDR3 DNA reads TGTGCCAGCAGCTTAGAGTTGGGATCCTACGAGCAGTACTTC. Amino acids: CASSLELGSYEQYF. The V and J genes are TRBV7-8 and TRBJ2-7; no clear D. Per germline, CDR1 SGHVS and CDR2 FQNEAQ. This CDR3 is built from 14 residues. V was clipped by 1 base and J by 1 base, with 8 bases between them. The full variable domain, rest sourced from reference TRBV7-8 and TRBJ2-7, is GAGVSQSPRYKVAKRGQDVALRCDPISGHVSLFWYQQALGQGPEFLTYFQNEAQLDKSGLPSDRFFAERPEGSVSTLKIQRTQQEDSAVYLCASSLELGSYEQYFGPGTRLTVT.

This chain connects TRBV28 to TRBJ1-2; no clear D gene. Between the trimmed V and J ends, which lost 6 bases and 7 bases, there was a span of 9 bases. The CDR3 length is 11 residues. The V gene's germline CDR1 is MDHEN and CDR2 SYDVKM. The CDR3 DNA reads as TGTGCCAGCAGCCAAAGAGGTGGCTACACCTTC. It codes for CASSQRGGYTF.

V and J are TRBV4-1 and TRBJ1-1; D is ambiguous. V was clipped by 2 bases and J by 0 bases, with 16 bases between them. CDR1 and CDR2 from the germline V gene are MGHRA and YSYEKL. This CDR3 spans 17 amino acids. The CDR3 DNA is TGCGCCAGCAGCCAAAATATCCTAGGACGGATGAACACTGAAGCTTTCTTT. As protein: CASSQNILGRMNTEAFF.

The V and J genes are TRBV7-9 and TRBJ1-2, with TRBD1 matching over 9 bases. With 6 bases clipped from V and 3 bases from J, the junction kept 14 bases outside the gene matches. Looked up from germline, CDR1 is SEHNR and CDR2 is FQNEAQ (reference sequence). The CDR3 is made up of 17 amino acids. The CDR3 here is CASRKNLKQGADYGYTF. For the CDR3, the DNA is TGTGCCAGCAGAAAAAACCTAAAACAGGGGGCGGACTATGGCTACACCTTC.

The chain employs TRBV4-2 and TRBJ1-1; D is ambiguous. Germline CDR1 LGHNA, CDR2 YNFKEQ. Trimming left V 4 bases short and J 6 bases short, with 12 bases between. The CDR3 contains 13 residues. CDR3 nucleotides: TGTGCCAGCAGCCTAAACAGTATGGCTGAAGCTTTCTTT. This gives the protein CASSLNSMAEAFF.

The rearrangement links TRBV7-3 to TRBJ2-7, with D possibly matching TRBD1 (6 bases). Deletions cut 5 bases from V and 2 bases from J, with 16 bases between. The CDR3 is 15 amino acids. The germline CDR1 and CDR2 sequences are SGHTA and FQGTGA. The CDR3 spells CASSEGAGQTYEQYF. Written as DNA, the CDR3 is TGTGCCAGCAGCGAGGGCGCAGGACAGACCTACGAGCAGTACTTC.

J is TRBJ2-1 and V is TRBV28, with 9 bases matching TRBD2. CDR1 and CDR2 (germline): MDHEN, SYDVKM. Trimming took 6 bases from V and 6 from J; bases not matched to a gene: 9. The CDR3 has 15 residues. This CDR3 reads CASSPLSGSFNEQFF. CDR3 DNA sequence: TGTGCCAGCAGCCCTCTTAGCGGGAGTTTCAATGAGCAGTTCTTC.

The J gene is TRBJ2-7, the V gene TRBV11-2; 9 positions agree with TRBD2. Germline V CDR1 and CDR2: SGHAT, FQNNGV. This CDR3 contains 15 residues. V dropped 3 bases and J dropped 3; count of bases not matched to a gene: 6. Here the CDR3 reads CASSFWREGIYEQYF. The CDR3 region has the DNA TGTGCCAGCAGCTTCTGGCGGGAGGGGATCTACGAGCAGTACTTC.

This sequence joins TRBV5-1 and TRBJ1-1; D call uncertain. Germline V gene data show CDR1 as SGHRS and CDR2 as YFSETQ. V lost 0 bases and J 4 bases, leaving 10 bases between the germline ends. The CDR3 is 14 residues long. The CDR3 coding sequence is TGCGCCAGCAGCTTGGATGGCGGAGGCACTGAAGCTTTCTTT. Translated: CASSLDGGGTEAFF.

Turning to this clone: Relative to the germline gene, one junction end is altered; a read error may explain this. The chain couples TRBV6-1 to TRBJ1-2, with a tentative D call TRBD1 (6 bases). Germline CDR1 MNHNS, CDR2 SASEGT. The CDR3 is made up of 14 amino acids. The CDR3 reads CASSEERDRRSGYF. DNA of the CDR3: TGTGCCAGCAGTGAAGAAAGAGACAGGAGAAGCGGCTACTTC.

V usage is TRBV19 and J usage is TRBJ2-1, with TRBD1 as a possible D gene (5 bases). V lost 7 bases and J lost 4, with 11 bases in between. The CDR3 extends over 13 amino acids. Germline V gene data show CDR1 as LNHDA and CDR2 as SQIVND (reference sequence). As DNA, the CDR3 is TGTGCCAGTACCCTAGGACAATACAATGAGCAGTTCTTC. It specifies CASTLGQYNEQFF.

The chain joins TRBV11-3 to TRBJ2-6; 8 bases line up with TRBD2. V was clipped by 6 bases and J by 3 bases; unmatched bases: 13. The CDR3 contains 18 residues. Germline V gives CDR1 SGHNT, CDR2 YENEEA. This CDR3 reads CASRGAGVAPNGANVLTF. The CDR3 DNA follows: TGTGCCAGCAGAGGAGCGGGAGTCGCCCCGAATGGGGCCAACGTCCTGACTTTC.

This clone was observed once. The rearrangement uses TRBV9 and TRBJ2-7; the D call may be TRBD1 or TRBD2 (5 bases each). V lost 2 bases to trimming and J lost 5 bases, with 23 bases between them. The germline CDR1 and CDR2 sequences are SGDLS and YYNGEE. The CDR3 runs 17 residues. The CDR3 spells CASSVTMGPEAFDEQYF. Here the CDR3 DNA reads TGTGCCAGCAGCGTCACTATGGGACCGGAGGCATTCGACGAGCAGTACTTC. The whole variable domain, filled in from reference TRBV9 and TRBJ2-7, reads DSGVTQTPKHLITATGQRVTLRCSPRSGDLSVYWYQQSLDQGLQFLIQYYNGEERAKGNILERFSAQQFPDLHSELNLSSLELGDSALYFCASSVTMGPEAFDEQYFGPGTRLTVT.

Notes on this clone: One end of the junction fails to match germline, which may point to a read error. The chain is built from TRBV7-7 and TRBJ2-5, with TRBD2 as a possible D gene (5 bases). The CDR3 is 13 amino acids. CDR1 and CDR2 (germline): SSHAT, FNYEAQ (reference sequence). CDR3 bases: TGTGCTAGCAGCTCGACTGGCCGGGGGACCCAGTACTTC. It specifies CASSSTGRGTQYF.

In DNA form, the CDR3 reads TGTGCCAGCAGTTACGGGGCTACGCAGTATTTT. Its protein is CASSYGATQYF. The chain combines TRBV6-5 with TRBJ2-3; perhaps TRBD1 as D (5 bases). The CDR3 contains 11 residues. V was trimmed by 2 bases and J by 8 bases, leaving 5 bases between them. CDR1 and CDR2 from the germline V gene are MNHEY and SVGAGI.

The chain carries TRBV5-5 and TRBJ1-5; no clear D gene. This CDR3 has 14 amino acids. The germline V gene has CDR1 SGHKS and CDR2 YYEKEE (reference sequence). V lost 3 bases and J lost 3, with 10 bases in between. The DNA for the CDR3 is TGTGCCAGCAGCTGGTCCGGTTCCAATCAGCCCCAGCATTTT. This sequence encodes CASSWSGSNQPQHF.

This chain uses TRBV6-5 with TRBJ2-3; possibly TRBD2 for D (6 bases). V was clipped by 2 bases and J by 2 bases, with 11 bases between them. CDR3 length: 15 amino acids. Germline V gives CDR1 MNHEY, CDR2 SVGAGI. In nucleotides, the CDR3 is TGTGCCAGCAGTTACCAGGGACTCCTCACAGATACGCAGTATTTT. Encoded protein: CASSYQGLLTDTQYF.